The next 19 T cell receptor beta chains were all read from a single sample in a study of blood T cell repertoires in COVID-19. Assay: immunoSEQ multiplex PCR; the TCRdb copy retains only in-frame clones and omits some. The sample contains 200,000 to 250,000 clones, about four fifths of which appear only once. The material sequenced was peripheral blood. The receptors derive from a woman in her forties or fifties with active or convalescent COVID-19.

This chain joins TRBV7-6 and TRBJ1-6; possible D gene TRBD1, 5 bases. V lost 4 bases to trimming and J lost 4 bases, with 11 bases between them. The CDR3 is 15 residues long. Germline V gene lookup returns CDR1 SGHVS and CDR2 FNYEAQ. The CDR3 bases are TGTGCCAGCAGCTCGGGGGTGGGTTATAATTCACCCCTCCACTTT. It yields the protein CASSSGVGYNSPLHF.

This clone was seen once. The chain recombines TRBV18 with TRBJ2-1; 11 positions agree with TRBD2. The CDR3 has 16 amino acids. From germline, CDR1 is KGHSH and CDR2 LQKENI. The J segment lost 9 bases and the V segment lost 0 bases, leaving 7 bases of the junction unmatched. CDR3 in DNA: TGTGCCAGCTCACCACCGAGGCTAGCGGGAGGAAGTGAGCAGTTCTTC. Its protein product is CASSPPRLAGGSEQFF.

This chain uses TRBV5-1 with TRBJ1-6; D not resolved. The CDR3 loop spans 15 amino acids. Between the trimmed V and J ends, which lost 0 bases and 8 bases, there was a span of 12 bases. Per germline, CDR1 SGHRS and CDR2 YFSETQ. The CDR3 protein is CASSLDSQRDSPLHF. The CDR3 nucleotides read TGCGCCAGCAGCTTGGACAGCCAACGAGATTCACCCCTCCACTTT.

J is TRBJ1-2 and V is TRBV19; 7 bases are shared with TRBD1. The trim removed 8 bases at V and 4 bases at J, leaving 13 bases unmatched. Germline CDR1 and CDR2: LNHDA and SQIVND (reference sequence). The CDR3 has 15 residues. The DNA for the CDR3 is TGTGCCAGTTGGGGTCCGAGACAGGGTACCTATGGCTACACCTTC. Translated, it gives CASWGPRQGTYGYTF.

The genes are TRBV29-1 and TRBJ1-1; D perhaps matches TRBD1 (5 bases). The CDR3 totals 11 residues. V lost 6 bases and J 2 bases, leaving 7 bases between the germline ends. Germline V CDR1 and CDR2: SQVTM, ANQGSEA. CDR3 sequence reads: CSVGANTEAFF. As DNA, the CDR3 is TGCAGCGTAGGGGCTAACACTGAAGCTTTCTTT.

This clone was seen a handful of times. This chain uses TRBV5-1 with TRBJ2-7; a weak D match, TRBD2 (6 bases). The germline V and J ends were trimmed by 1 base and 0 bases, with 14 bases remaining between them. This CDR3 is 16 amino acids long. Germline CDR1 SGHRS, CDR2 YFSETQ. The CDR3 loop reads CASSLWEAGPSYEQYF. CDR3 in DNA: TGCGCCAGCAGCTTGTGGGAAGCGGGCCCCTCCTACGAGCAGTACTTC.

The DNA of the CDR3 is TGTGCCAGCAGCTTAGTGGGGCGCGGTTACTACAATGAGCAGTTCTTC. Its protein is CASSLVGRGYYNEQFF. The chain employs TRBV7-2 and TRBJ2-1; the D gene is possibly TRBD1 (5 bases). Germline V lookup: CDR1 SGHTA, CDR2 FQGNSA. CDR3 length: 16 amino acids. Trimming stripped 1 base from V and 3 bases from J, with 13 bases between.

The chain is built from TRBV24-1 and TRBJ2-1, with 14 bases lining up with TRBD2. In germline, CDR1 is KGHDR, CDR2 SFDVKD. The CDR3 runs to 18 residues. Unmatched junction bases numbered 11, after V lost 3 bases and J lost 8 bases. CDR3 sequence (DNA): TGTGCCACCAGTGATCCTGGGGTCGGGACTAGCGGGAGACATGAGCAGTTCTTC. Protein sequence: CATSDPGVGTSGRHEQFF.

The chain recombines TRBV6-6 with TRBJ2-5; D is ambiguous. Per germline, CDR1 MNHNY and CDR2 SVGAGI (reference sequence). Trimming took off 5 bases at V and 2 bases at J, with 9 bases between the two ends. CDR3 length: 13 residues. CDR3 DNA sequence: TGTGCCAGCAGTCTCAACACACAAGAGACCCAGTACTTC. Amino acids: CASSLNTQETQYF.

The chain joins TRBV9 to TRBJ2-3, with D possibly being TRBD2 (5 bases). CDR1 and CDR2 (germline): SGDLS, YYNGEE. Trimming removed 3 bases at V and 2 bases at J, with 10 bases between. The CDR3 sequence is 14 residues long. For the CDR3, the DNA is TGTGCCAGCAGCGCAAGCGGACTCACAGATACGCAGTATTTT. Translated: CASSASGLTDTQYF.

The V call is TRBV19, the J call TRBJ1-5; D gene unclear. The germline V and J ends were trimmed by 3 bases and 9 bases, with 15 bases remaining between them. The CDR3 sequence is 14 residues long. In germline, CDR1 is LNHDA, CDR2 SQIVND (reference sequence). Written as DNA, the CDR3 is TGTGCCAGTAGTATCACTACGGGTCCGGGGCCCCAGCATTTT. Amino acids: CASSITTGPGPQHF. The complete variable domain, with remaining parts taken from reference TRBV19 and TRBJ1-5, reads DGGITQSPKYLFRKEGQNVTLSCEQNLNHDAMYWYRQDPGQGLRLIYYSQIVNDFQKGDIAEGYSVSREKKESFPLTVTSAQKNPTAFYLCASSITTGPGPQHFGDGTRLSIL.

The CDR3 bases are TGTGCCAGCAGTCCGAGCGGGAGGGCTGTAGCCGCGTACTTC. It is translated as CASSPSGRAVAAYF. J is TRBJ2-7 and V is TRBV6-2 or TRBV6-3, with 10 nucleotides matching TRBD2. Germline assignment: CDR1 MNHEY and CDR2 SVGEGT. V lost 5 bases to trimming and J lost 12 bases; unmatched junction nucleotides: 13. The CDR3 length is 14 residues.

This clone was detected once. The genes are TRBV14 and TRBJ2-1, with a possible D match to TRBD1 (6 bases). Germline values: CDR1 SGHDN, CDR2 FVKESK. The V end lost 4 bases, the J end lost 0 bases, and 10 bases lay between the germline ends. The CDR3 is made up of 15 amino acids. The CDR3 DNA follows: TGTGCCAGCAGCCGACAGGCTTTCTCCTACAATGAGCAGTTCTTC. Its translation: CASSRQAFSYNEQFF.

Regarding this clone: In the same sample, other DNA sequences code for this CDR3. The chain carries TRBV24-1 and TRBJ2-1; TRBD2 matches at 14 bases. Losses at the gene ends were 3 bases for V and 4 bases for J; bases not matched to a gene: 1. CDR3 length equals 16 residues. In germline, CDR1 is KGHDR, CDR2 SFDVKD. CDR3 sequence reads: CATSDRTSGGYNEQFF. As DNA, the CDR3 is TGTGCCACCAGTGATCGGACTAGCGGGGGGTACAATGAGCAGTTCTTC.

The chain combines TRBV24-1 with TRBJ1-5; D perhaps matches TRBD1 (5 bases). The CDR3 consists of 15 residues. The V and J ends lost 3 bases and 9 bases respectively, with 17 bases between them. Germline V gene sequence: CDR1 KGHDR, CDR2 SFDVKD. The CDR3 DNA is TGTGCCACCAGTGATAGAACAGGTGTGGGGCGGCCCCAGCATTTT. This codes for CATSDRTGVGRPQHF.

The rearrangement links TRBV5-6 to TRBJ1-2, with a weak D call TRBD1 (6 bases). The CDR3 is made up of 13 amino acids. Looked up from germline, CDR1 is SGHDT and CDR2 is YYEEEE. V gave up 2 bases and J gave up 7 bases, with 12 bases separating them. CDR3 amino acids: CASSLEQGGGYTF. The CDR3 bases are TGTGCCAGCAGCTTAGAACAGGGTGGTGGCTACACCTTC.

The chain uses TRBV11-2 and TRBJ1-1; D possibly corresponds to TRBD1 (5 bases). Looked up from germline, CDR1 is SGHAT and CDR2 is FQNNGV. The CDR3 extends over 16 amino acids. The V end lost 3 bases, the J end lost 0 bases, and 14 bases lay between the germline ends. CDR3: CASSLGRRELNTEAFF. CDR3 DNA: TGTGCCAGCAGCTTGGGACGGAGGGAGCTGAACACTGAAGCTTTCTTT.

The chain has TRBV5-1 and TRBJ2-2; 7 bases agree with TRBD1. V shed 3 bases, J shed 2 bases, and the junction held 4 bases outside the gene matches. CDR1 is SGHRS, CDR2 YFSETQ, per germline. The CDR3 has 15 amino acids. The CDR3 bases are TGCGCCAGCAGCTCTACAGGGGACAACACCGGGGAGCTGTTTTTT. Residues: CASSSTGDNTGELFF.

This clone has a handful of counts. The CDR3 protein is CASSQDLSAGRNQPQHF. For the CDR3, the DNA is TGTGCCAGCAGCCAAGATCTTTCGGCAGGGAGGAATCAGCCCCAGCATTTT. The chain has TRBV4-2 and TRBJ1-5; tentative D call: TRBD1 (5 bases). The CDR3 is 17 residues long. V was clipped by 0 bases and J by 4 bases, with 16 bases between them. The V gene's germline CDR1 is LGHNA and CDR2 YNFKEQ.